The 5 T cell receptor beta chains in this list originate from one sample, sequenced in a study of blood T cell repertoires in COVID-19. The assay was immunoSEQ multiplex PCR, and TCRdb's table has in-frame clones only and misses some. The data show 220,000 or so clones, with around 84% seen just once and about 7% held by the top ten. The sequenced material came from PBMCs or T cells enriched from blood (not recorded which). These receptors were obtained from a middle-aged woman who had recovered from COVID-19.

This clone was observed once. V and J are TRBV7-2 and TRBJ1-5; the D is unclear. Germline assignment: CDR1 SGHTA and CDR2 FQGNSA. The CDR3 extends over 15 amino acids. Trimming took 0 bases from V and 2 from J, leaving 8 bases between them. The CDR3 DNA is TGTGCCAGCAGCTTAGCTTCTTATGGCAATCAGCCCCAGCATTTT. This translates into CASSLASYGNQPQHF. Using reference TRBV7-2 and TRBJ1-5 for the parts outside the CDR3, the full variable domain is GAGVSQSPSNKVTEKGKDVELRCDPISGHTALYWYRQSLGQGLEFLIYFQGNSAPDKSGLPSDRFSAERTGGSVSTLTIQRTQQEDSAVYLCASSLASYGNQPQHFGDGTRLSIL.

The chain joins TRBV6-4 to TRBJ2-7; no clear D. V shed 7 bases and J shed 3 bases, with 10 bases lying between them. Germline V gene data show CDR1 as MRHNA and CDR2 as SNTAGT. The CDR3 totals 12 residues. The CDR3 DNA reads TGTGCCAGCAAATTCGAGAGCTACGAGCAGTACGTC. It encodes CASKFESYEQYV.

V and J are TRBV5-6 and TRBJ2-1; D remains ambiguous. Trimming removed 4 bases at V and 6 bases at J, with 8 bases between. This CDR3 contains 12 residues. CDR1 is SGHDT and CDR2 is YYEEEE in the germline V gene. The CDR3, as DNA: TGTGCCAGCAGCCAAGCCGGCAATGAGCAGTTCTTC. It codes for CASSQAGNEQFF. Full variable domain (rest looked up from reference TRBV5-6 and TRBJ2-1): DAGVTQSPTHLIKTRGQQVTLRCSPKSGHDTVSWYQQALGQGPQFIFQYYEEEERQRGNFPDRFSGHQFPNYSSELNVNALLLGDSALYLCASSQAGNEQFFGPGTRLTVL.

The chain has TRBV13 and TRBJ2-3, with D perhaps TRBD2 (6 bases). CDR3 size: 16 residues. Germline V gene sequence: CDR1 PRHDT, CDR2 FYEKMQ (reference sequence). V lost 3 bases, J lost 6 bases, and 19 bases lay in between. This chain's CDR3 is CASSFGRGTLIDTQYF. CDR3 bases: TGTGCCAGCAGCTTTGGCCGGGGGACCTTGATCGATACGCAGTATTTT.

This chain links TRBV7-2 with TRBJ1-2; D is unclear. Germline CDR1 reads SGHTA; CDR2 reads FQGNSA. This CDR3 is built from 11 residues. Trimming left V 5 bases short and J 4 bases short, with 5 bases between. DNA for the CDR3: TGTGCCAGCAGCCCCGGCTATGGCTACACCTTC. This gives the protein CASSPGYGYTF.